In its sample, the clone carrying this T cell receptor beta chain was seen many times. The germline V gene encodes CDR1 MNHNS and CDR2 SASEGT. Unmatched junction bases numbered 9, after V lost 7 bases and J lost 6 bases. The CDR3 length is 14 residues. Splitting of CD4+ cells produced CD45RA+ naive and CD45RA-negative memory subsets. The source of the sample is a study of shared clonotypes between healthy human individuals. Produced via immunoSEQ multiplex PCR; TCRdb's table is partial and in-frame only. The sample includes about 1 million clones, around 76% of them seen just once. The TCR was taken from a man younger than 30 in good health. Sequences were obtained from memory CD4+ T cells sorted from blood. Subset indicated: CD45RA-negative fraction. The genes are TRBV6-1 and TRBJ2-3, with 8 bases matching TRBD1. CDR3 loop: CASNNRQGRDTQYF. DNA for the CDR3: TGTGCCAGCAACAACAGACAGGGGAGGGATACGCAGTATTTT.